These 7 T cell receptor beta chains were all obtained from the same sample, sequenced in a study of cytomegalovirus exposure and HLA in healthy donors. This PCR relied on a set of 60 Vbeta primers and 13 Jbeta primers. Some clones are missing from TCRdb's copy, which holds only in-frame ones; the method was immunoSEQ multiplex PCR. The profile covers about 130,000 clones, with around 80% appearing a single time and approximately 2.6% taken by the ten largest. Sequencing was carried out using PBMCs. The receptor set was obtained from a boy younger than 10 in good health and CMV-seronegative.

The chain links TRBV6-1 to TRBJ2-5; 12 nucleotides agree with TRBD2. TRBJ2-7 explains the end of the DNA better; the J call may be wrong. The CDR3 is made up of 16 amino acids. Germline V gene lookup returns CDR1 MNHNS and CDR2 SASEGT. This CDR3 reads CASSGPSTSGGYEQYF. CDR3 bases: TGTGCCAGCAGTGGGCCCTCGACTAGCGGGGGCTACGAGCAGTACTTC.

The rearrangement uses TRBV29-1 and TRBJ2-7; D perhaps matches TRBD1 (6 bases). The germline V and J ends were trimmed by 3 bases and 6 bases, with 12 bases remaining between them. The CDR3 runs 12 residues. CDR1 SQVTM and CDR2 ANQGSEA come from the germline V gene. CDR3 in DNA: TGCAGCGTTGAGGACAGTCTGGGCGAGCAGTACGTC. This codes for CSVEDSLGEQYV.

V is TRBV29-1 and J is TRBJ2-7, with TRBD1 identical over 9 bases. Per germline, CDR1 SQVTM and CDR2 ANQGSEA. This CDR3 has 14 amino acids. The ends lost 6 bases at V and 7 bases at J; junction bases unmatched: 13. The CDR3 bases are TGCAGCGTCCTAAAGGGACAGGGCCTTGGGGAGCAGTACTTC. Translation gives CSVLKGQGLGEQYF.

In its sample, this clone was seen once. The rearrangement uses TRBV30 and TRBJ1-1, with unresolved D. CDR3 length: 14 residues. Trimming removed 2 bases from V and 3 bases from J, with 13 bases in between. Germline V gene data show CDR1 as GTSNPN and CDR2 as SVGIG (reference sequence). CDR3 region: CAWSKVLGDTEAFF. CDR3 coding DNA: TGTGCCTGGAGTAAAGTACTCGGGGACACTGAAGCTTTCTTT.

A note on this clone: Other DNA sequences in this sample translate to the same CDR3. For the CDR3, the DNA is TGTGCCAGCTCGATGTGGGACAGGGGTTACAATGAGCAGTTCTTC. It specifies CASSMWDRGYNEQFF. The chain joins TRBV18 to TRBJ2-1, with TRBD1 matching over 10 bases. With 6 bases clipped from V and 4 bases from J, the junction kept 6 bases outside the gene matches. The CDR3 runs to 15 residues. Germline V gene lookup returns CDR1 KGHSH and CDR2 LQKENI. Supplemented by reference TRBV18 and TRBJ2-1, the full variable domain reads NAGVMQNPRHLVRRRGQEARLRCSPMKGHSHVYWYRQLPEEGLKFMVYLQKENIIDESGMPKERFSAEFPKEGPSILRIQQVVRGDSAAYFCASSMWDRGYNEQFFGPGTRLTVL.

The rearrangement uses TRBV6-1 and TRBJ2-2; perhaps TRBD2 as D (5 bases). Trimming left V 6 bases short and J 0 bases short, with 11 bases between. This CDR3 is 15 amino acids long. Germline lookup yields CDR1 MNHNS and CDR2 SASEGT. The CDR3 DNA reads TGTGCCAGCAGCCCGGACTGGACGAACACCGGGGAGCTGTTTTTT. This sequence encodes CASSPDWTNTGELFF.

Regarding this clone: Relative to the germline gene, one junction end is altered; a read error may explain this. The chain recombines TRBV9 with TRBJ2-1; 7 bases fit TRBD1. Germline V gene data show CDR1 as SGDLS and CDR2 as YYNGEE. The CDR3 is 12 amino acids. Here the CDR3 DNA reads TGTGCCAGCAGCGCCCCTGGGACAGAAGTGGTCTTC. It codes for CASSAPGTEVVF.